This TCR beta chain came from a study of blood T cell repertoires in COVID-19. Across the study: The United States, Italy and Spain provided the acute and convalescent COVID-19 samples. Sample material is recorded as cDNA or gDNA derived from T cells, B-cell-depleted T cells, or PBMCs.

V dropped 2 bases and J dropped 8 bases, with 12 bases sitting between them. Germline V gene data show CDR1 as LGHNA and CDR2 as YSLEER. This CDR3 comprises 13 residues. TCRdb keeps only in-frame clones here, not all; method: immunoSEQ multiplex PCR. The repertoire includes some 200,000 clones, 85% to 90% of them detected once, and around 6.5% sits in the top ten. Material for sequencing was peripheral blood. The origin of this receptor is a man at least 80 years old with acute or convalescent COVID-19. The rearrangement links TRBV4-3 to TRBJ1-2; no clear D gene. This CDR3 reads CASSQNEGGGYTF. The CDR3 DNA follows: TGCGCCAGCAGCCAAAATGAAGGAGGAGGCTACACCTTC.